The sequence of this T cell receptor (beta chain) was determined in a study of PD-1 blockade in classical Hodgkin lymphoma. Measured with immunoSEQ multiplex PCR; TCRdb has only the in-frame clones, and not every one. The sample contains roughly 86,000 clones, about 83% of which appear only once. Study findings and constraints: Lower baseline TCR diversity marked trial partial responders and progressors. Researchers reported that CD4+ TCR diversity, though not CD8+, rose significantly by C4D1. Newly diagnosed patients had baseline TCR diversity that was reportedly lower than that of healthy donors. Patients starting nivolumab less than 1 year after ASCT had lower diversity and were excluded from later analyses.

As to time point: cycle 4 day 1 (C4D1), after less than seven weeks of nivolumab. Relapse after autologous stem cell transplantation occurred in every patient, and brentuximab vedotin exposure varied. V shed 3 bases and J shed 6 bases, with 24 bases lying between them. Germline V CDR1 and CDR2: MNHEY, SMNVEV (reference sequence). The CDR3 runs to 18 residues. About this clone itself: Its antigen remains unidentified.

The starting material was peripheral blood mononuclear cells (PBMCs), obtained before the fourth cycle of nivolumab. The chain is built from TRBV27 and TRBJ2-1; a weak D match, TRBD2 (6 bases). The clonotype comes from a human donor with classical Hodgkin lymphoma. The CDR3 sequence is CASSFRVRGGVGGNEQFF. The CDR3, as DNA: TGTGCCAGCAGTTTTAGAGTTCGGGGAGGTGTTGGGGGCAATGAGCAGTTCTTC.